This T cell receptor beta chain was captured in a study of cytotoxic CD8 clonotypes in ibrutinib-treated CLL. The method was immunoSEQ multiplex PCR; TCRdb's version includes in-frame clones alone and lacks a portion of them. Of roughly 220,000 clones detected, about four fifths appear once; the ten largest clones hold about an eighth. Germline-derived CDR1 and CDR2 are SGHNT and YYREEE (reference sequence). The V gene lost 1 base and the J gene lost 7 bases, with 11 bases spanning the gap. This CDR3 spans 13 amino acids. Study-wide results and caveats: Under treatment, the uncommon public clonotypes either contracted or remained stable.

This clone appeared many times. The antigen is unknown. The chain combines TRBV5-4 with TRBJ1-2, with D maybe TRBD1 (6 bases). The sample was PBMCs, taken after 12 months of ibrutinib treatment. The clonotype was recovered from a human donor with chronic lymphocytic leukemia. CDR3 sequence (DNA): TGTGCCAGCAGCTTGTGGGGGGCCCGTGGCTACACCTTC. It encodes CASSLWGARGYTF.